Listed below are T cell receptor beta chains from one sample, sequenced in a study of cytomegalovirus exposure and HLA in healthy donors. Clones were read by immunoSEQ multiplex PCR, and TCRdb kept only the in-frame ones, dropping some. Of around 99,000 clones listed, roughly 67% are singletons. The specimen was PBMCs. These receptors were collected from a man in his forties in good health and CMV-seronegative. Both conserved end residues are trimmed from each CDR3. Each record gives: J gene, V gene, CDR3 protein.

TRBJ2-7 TRBV6-5 ATGSPIPYEQY
TRBJ1-2 TRBV4-1 ASSQDLAGGNYGYT
TRBJ2-5 TRBV4-3 ASSQDRDSQETQY
TRBJ1-1 TRBV14 ASSRIVTGGDTEAF
TRBJ2-1 TRBV7-3 ASSPGTSNEQF
TRBJ2-1 TRBV15 ATSRPQGDYNEQF
TRBJ2-7 TRBV25-1 ASSAKQGDSYEQY
TRBJ2-5 TRBV7-7 ASSSRAGQTQY
TRBJ2-3 TRBV7-2 ASSLASPAGTQY
TRBJ2-7 TRBV7-6 ASSLSGLAGGNPPPEQY
TRBJ1-3 TRBV10-3 AISKGEFAGNTIY
TRBJ1-2 TRBV19 ASSPRVGADYGYT
TRBJ2-3 TRBV7-9 ASSLDASARGTDTQY
TRBJ2-7 TRBV7-9 ASREIRGRANEQY
TRBJ1-1 TRBV4-1 ASSKQRLNTEAF
TRBJ2-5 TRBV28 ASSSSPGQGVETQY
TRBJ1-4 TRBV4-2 ASSQEPHQGMGANEKLF
TRBJ2-7 TRBV5-1 ASSLGTGTRYEQY
TRBJ2-7 TRBV6-5 ASSYSLRRNYEQY
TRBJ1-6 TRBV7-3 ASSLTGQLNSPLH